These 11 T cell receptor beta chains were sequenced from one sample in a study of cytomegalovirus exposure and HLA in healthy donors (dated by TCRdb to about 2017). Library construction relied on the immunoSEQ multiplex PCR assay. For the multiplex PCR, a mixture combining 60 forward primers for TCR Vbeta segments and 13 reverse primers for TCR Jbeta segments was used. Drawn from immuneACCESS, this table holds only the in-frame rearrangements with V and J called that TCRdb kept. Clones are partly lost; checked studies trace under half to an unresolved V gene and leave the rest unexplained. The sample has some 120,000 clones on record, roughly 68% of them singletons. 8.5% to 9.5% of the sample goes to the ten largest clones. Sequencing was done on a sample of PBMCs. These receptors all come from a man aged 30 to 39 in good health and CMV-seropositive.

This chain joins TRBV12-5 and TRBJ2-7, with 11 nucleotides matching TRBD1. This CDR3 comprises 17 residues. The germline gives CDR1 LGHNT, CDR2 FRNRAP. V lost 6 bases, J lost 2 bases, and 12 bases stayed unmatched. In nucleotides, the CDR3 is TGTGCTAGTGGCCTGAACCAGGGACAGGGGGAGACCTACGAGCAGTACTTC. This gives the protein CASGLNQGQGETYEQYF.

This clone was observed a few times. This chain uses TRBV9 with TRBJ1-6, with TRBD1 identical over 7 bases. Looked up from germline, CDR1 is SGDLS and CDR2 is YYNGEE. This CDR3 is 17 amino acids long. The V segment lost 0 bases and the J segment 3 bases; nucleotides outside the gene matches: 6. The DNA for the CDR3 is TGTGCCAGCAGCGTAGAGGACAGGCCCCGCTATAATTCACCCCTCCACTTT. This encodes CASSVEDRPRYNSPLHF.

This clone appeared once. Sequence at one end of the junction differs from germline and may be a read error. The V call is TRBV29-1, the J call TRBJ1-2; weak D call: TRBD1 (6 bases). Per the germline V gene, CDR1 is SQVTM and CDR2 is ANQGSEA. This CDR3 has 10 residues. CDR3 amino acids: CSVHDRTDFF. The CDR3 DNA follows: TGCAGCGTCCATGATAGGACAGACTTCTTC.

This chain uses TRBV10-2 with TRBJ2-1; 9 nucleotides align to TRBD2. After removal of 2 bases from V and 10 bases from J, the junction contained 9 bases not matched to a gene. The CDR3 is 15 residues long. Germline values: CDR1 WSHSY, CDR2 SAAADI. The CDR3 sequence is CASSERVAGAGEQFF. CDR3 bases: TGCGCCAGCAGTGAGAGGGTAGCGGGAGCGGGGGAGCAGTTCTTC.

This clone was seen just once. The genes are TRBV28 and TRBJ2-4; 10 nucleotides align to TRBD1. J was trimmed by 2 bases and V by 10 bases; bases with no gene match: 5. This CDR3 contains 14 residues. CDR1 and CDR2 from the germline V gene are MDHEN and SYDVKM. CDR3 amino acids: CATEGQGSKNIQYF. The CDR3 DNA sequence: TGTGCCACCGAGGGACAGGGGTCCAAAAACATTCAGTACTTC. The entire variable domain, with the rest obtained from reference TRBV28 and TRBJ2-4, is as follows: DVKVTQSSRYLVKRTGEKVFLECVQDMDHENMFWYRQDPGLGLRLIYFSYDVKMKEKGDIPEGYSVSREKKERFSLILESASTNQTSMYLCATEGQGSKNIQYFGAGTRLSVL.

This clone was seen a handful of times. This chain connects TRBV14 to TRBJ2-6, with D maybe TRBD2 (5 bases). In germline, CDR1 is SGHDN, CDR2 FVKESK. The V gene lost 1 base and the J gene lost 10 bases, with 8 bases spanning the gap. The CDR3 has 13 residues. CDR3 nucleotides: TGTGCCAGCAGCCAAGGAGGGCCGAACGTCCTGACTTTC. It translates to CASSQGGPNVLTF.

A single count supports this clone. The V call is TRBV9, the J call TRBJ2-1; D possibly corresponds to TRBD2 (6 bases). This CDR3 is built from 13 residues. CDR1 is SGDLS and CDR2 is YYNGEE in the germline V gene. The ends were cut back, 3 bases at V and 8 bases at J, with 12 bases in the middle. Written as DNA, the CDR3 is TGTGCCAGCAGCGGGGGACTGAGAGATGAGCAGTTCTTC. This encodes CASSGGLRDEQFF.

This clone was picked up a small number of times. The V gene is TRBV6-5, the J gene TRBJ2-7; TRBD2 is a possible D gene (6 bases). There are 14 residues in the CDR3. Per germline, CDR1 MNHEY and CDR2 SVGAGI. Trimming took off 6 bases at V and 0 bases at J, with 12 bases between the two ends. The CDR3 DNA sequence: TGTGCCAGCAGCCCTTACGGGGGCTCCTACGAGCAGTACTTC. This codes for CASSPYGGSYEQYF.

Comment on this clone: With only one base between it and a far larger clone, this is likely a read error. The chain recombines TRBV4-1 with TRBJ1-1; D gene unclear. The germline V gene encodes CDR1 MGHRA and CDR2 YSYEKL. V dropped 3 bases and J dropped 1 base, with 6 bases sitting between them. This CDR3 contains 13 residues. The CDR3 region has the DNA TGCGCCAGCAGCCAGGCAGGGAACACTGAAGCTTTCTTT. This gives the protein CASSQAGNTEAFF.

This clone was detected only a few times. The chain is built from TRBV6-5 and TRBJ1-2; D is perhaps TRBD1 (5 bases). CDR3 length equals 11 residues. CDR1 is MNHEY and CDR2 is SVGAGI in the germline V gene. V was cut by 9 bases and J by 8 bases, with 13 bases left in between. Here the CDR3 reads CASSGYEGYTF. In DNA, the CDR3 is TGTGCCAGTTCAGGGTATGAGGGCTACACCTTC.

CDR3 amino acids: CAWSQAAGELFF. CDR3 DNA: TGTGCCTGGAGTCAAGCGGCCGGGGAGCTGTTTTTT. The rearrangement joins TRBV30 to TRBJ2-2; possible D gene TRBD2, 5 bases. Germline CDR1 GTSNPN, CDR2 SVGIG (reference sequence). This CDR3 region has 12 residues. V shed 2 bases and J shed 6 bases, with 7 bases lying between them. The full variable domain, with the rest looked up from reference TRBV30 and TRBJ2-2, is SQTIHQWPATLVQPVGSPLSLECTVEGTSNPNLYWYRQAAGRGLQLLFYSVGIGQISSEVPQNLSASRPQDRQFILSSKKLLLSDSGFYLCAWSQAAGELFFGEGSRLTVL.